The entry below gives a single T cell receptor beta chain sequence along with its context. The sample comes from a study of cytomegalovirus exposure and HLA in healthy donors. Germline V gene data show CDR1 as MNHEY and CDR2 as SMNVEV (reference sequence). This CDR3 is built from 15 residues. The germline V and J ends were trimmed by 4 bases and 0 bases, with 7 bases remaining between them. The PCR had 60 Vbeta and 13 Jbeta primers. The data were produced by immunoSEQ multiplex PCR, yet TCRdb's version contains in-frame clones alone and is incomplete. The listing records approximately 180,000 clones. This receptor was obtained from a young man in good health and CMV-seronegative. The source material was PBMCs. The rearrangement uses TRBV27 and TRBJ2-6, with D perhaps TRBD2 (5 bases). The CDR3 loop reads CASSSGLSGANVLTF. The CDR3, as DNA: TGTGCCAGCAGTTCCGGACTCTCTGGGGCCAACGTCCTGACTTTC.